What follows describes a single T cell receptor (beta chain). This clone was seen just once. There is no known antigen for this receptor. No clone much larger than this one lies a single base away; base qualities are absent. The CDR3 runs 17 amino acids, cysteine and phenylalanine included. Just CDR3 DNA is preserved here, 51 bases in frame from base 1. Via the germline V gene, CDR1 is KGHDR and CDR2 SFDVKD. Unmatched junction bases come to 11, with V trimmed by 3 bases and J by 3 bases. Collaborating institutions collected whole blood in K2EDTA tubes following their own protocols. For TCRbeta analysis, collaborator samples were shipped as frozen whole blood, as isolated PBMCs, or as DNA extracted from either sample type. TCRbeta CDR3 regions were amplified from genomic DNA using the immunoSEQ Assay, a bias-controlled multiplex PCR. The original pipeline was this. The number of nucleated cells in each sample was estimated from the amplification of reference gene primers within the assay. To quantify the absolute abundance of each unique TCRbeta CDR3 rearrangement, sequence reads were collapsed and filtered. For each sample, productive Simpson clonality was calculated as the square root of Simpson's diversity index over productive rearrangements. In TCRdb, the immuneACCESS table is reduced to in-frame sequences with V and J assigned. These tables do not hold every clone; where another copy was compared, an unresolved V gene accounts for under half, and the others remain unexplained. D and trimming come from the DNA, and the V and J calls and clone size come from that table. The sample records around 620,000 clones, 75% to 90% of which are singletons. The top ten hold approximately 0.25% of the sample.

The record originates from a study of blood T cell repertoires in COVID-19 (dated by TCRdb to 2020 to 2022). General notes on the study: Collaborator samples came from the United States, Italy and Spain and covered acute and convalescent phases of COVID-19. The prospective study material was composed of cDNA or gDNA derived from T cells, B-cell-depleted T cells, or PBMCs. The dataset comprised deeply sampled blood TCRbeta repertoires from subjects exposed to, actively infected with, or recovered from COVID-19. The repertoires were made available in a free public database intended to serve as a resource for research on the immune response to SARS-CoV-2. Samples came from the ongoing ImmuneRACE study (first 160 participants) plus 1,254 subjects from 6 global collaborators. Nearly every sample came with metadata listing a de-identified subject ID, COVID-19 status, age in years and sex. Where available, HLA class I and class II types were taken from metadata supplied by the sample provider and were not determined by assay-based typing.

The paper as a whole reports these results and caveats: Clinical and demographic metadata were provided uncurated, with the amount varying by source and participant.

The chain was built from TRBV24-1 and TRBJ2-7; 9 central bases correspond to TRBD1. The sequenced sample was peripheral blood. The source is a woman aged 18-29 years with acute or convalescent COVID-19. The sequence in DNA is TGTGCCACCAGTGATACCACCGGGACAGGGACACTCTACGAGCAGTACTTC. Protein translation: CATSDTTGTGTLYEQYF.